Many counts were recorded for the clone carrying this TCR beta chain. Its antigen is unknown. TCRdb used MiXCR to reprocess the reads, holding one entry per CDR3 protein. The table has under 250,000 distinct CDR3 sequences, 10% to 15% seen once. This specimen belongs to a study of T cell repertoires in cytomegalovirus infection. Whole-study context: Through public TCR beta signatures, both CMV infection and matching HLA type were indicated. Whole-study results and caveats: HLA-C-restricted CMV-specific TCR beta clonotypes prevailed in the ex vivo response. Individuals carrying CMV plus the relevant HLA were identified by cumulative frequency of public TCR beta families.

CDR1 SGHTA and CDR2 FQGNSA come from the germline V gene. This CDR3 has 16 residues. Trimming removed 5 bases at V and 4 bases at J, with 20 bases between. The sequence was collected from a human donor in good health (CMV status not recorded). Some clones in this sample may be carry-over from other donors' samples. The rearrangement uses TRBV7-2 and TRBJ1-2; D remains unclear. The specimen sequenced was PBMCs. CDR3 protein: CASSARGQEGLYGYTF. DNA of the CDR3: TGTGCCAGCAGCGCGCGAGGCCAAGAAGGGCTCTATGGCTACACCTTC.